This T cell receptor (beta chain) comes out of a study of T-cell reconstitution after alpha-beta-depleted transplantation in children. Unique molecular identifiers tagged the TCRbeta library. TCRdb used MiXCR to reprocess the PCR reads, holding one entry per CDR3 protein. This table holds about 490,000 distinct CDR3 sequences, 8% to 11% found once. V lost 8 bases to trimming and J lost 4 bases; unmatched junction nucleotides: 13. CDR1 and CDR2 from the germline V gene are MDHEN and SYDVKM. The CDR3 runs 15 residues. The specimen comprised PBMCs, sampled before TCRalphabeta/CD19-depleted stem cell transplant. The receptor's source is a child aged 2 to 9 with inherited bone marrow failure, due to receive a stem cell transplant. The J gene is TRBJ1-1, the V gene TRBV28, with TRBD1 matching 7 bases. In nucleotides, the CDR3 is TGTGCCAGCCGACAACCCGACAGGGCGCTCACTGAAGCTTTCTTT. Its protein is CASRQPDRALTEAFF. Filled out from reference TRBV28 and TRBJ1-1, the complete variable domain reads DVKVTQSSRYLVKRTGEKVFLECVQDMDHENMFWYRQDPGLGLRLIYFSYDVKMKEKGDIPEGYSVSREKKERFSLILESASTNQTSMYLCASRQPDRALTEAFFGQGTRLTVV.